The rows below give T cell receptor beta chains drawn from one sample of a study of CD8+ T cells in alopecia areata. Using immunoSEQ multiplex PCR, the repertoire was profiled, and TCRdb retains in-frame clones only, with some absent. The sample carries some 110,000 clones, roughly two fifths recorded once. Sequencing input: CD4+ T cells sorted from blood. The source is a human donor with alopecia areata. Both conserved end residues are part of each CDR3. D genes are given only for firm matches. A clone size is listed for some rows: how often the clone was seen (once, few, many), or a class if it is expanded.

TRBD2	once	TRBV5-4	TRBJ2-1	CASRGDREQFF	TGTGCCTCCCGGGGGGACCGGGAGCAGTTCTTC
.	many	TRBV6-6	TRBJ2-1	CASSHNNEQFF	TGTGCCAGCAGCCACAATAATGAGCAGTTCTTC
TRBD2	few	TRBV5-4	TRBJ2-5	CASSLGLADASLGETQYF	TGTGCCAGCAGCTTGGGACTAGCGGACGCATCCCTGGGGGAGACCCAGTACTTC
.	once	TRBV4-3	TRBJ2-7	CASSQVVSYEQYF	TGCGCCAGCAGCCAAGTTGTCTCCTACGAGCAGTACTTC
.	few	TRBV29-1	TRBJ2-3	CSAPVGGTDTQYF	TGCAGCGCCCCAGTAGGGGGCACAGATACGCAGTATTTT
TRBD1	few	TRBV5-1	TRBJ1-1	CASSPGTGGVEAFF	TGCGCCAGCAGCCCCGGGACAGGTGGGGTTGAAGCTTTCTTT
.	.	TRBV29-1	TRBJ2-7	CSVVDYEQYF	TGCAGCGTTGTAGACTACGAGCAGTACTTC
TRBD2	.	TRBV10-3	TRBJ2-1	CAISGGGGRAHNEQFF	TGTGCCATCAGTGGAGGGGGCGGGAGGGCCCACAATGAGCAGTTCTTC
.	.	TRBV28	TRBJ2-7	CASSFVQGRDEQYF	TGTGCCAGCAGTTTCGTGCAGGGTAGGGACGAGCAGTACTTC
.	.	TRBV30	TRBJ1-2	CAWSVRGGYTF	TGTGCCTGGAGTGTACGGGGTGGCTACACCTTC
.	.	TRBV29-1	TRBJ2-2	CSVSSGGELFF	TGCAGCGTTTCGTCCGGCGGGGAGCTGTTTTTT
.	few	TRBV14	TRBJ1-1	CASSRGGNTEAFF	TGTGCCAGCAGCCGAGGGGGAAACACTGAAGCTTTCTTT
.	.	TRBV7-9	TRBJ2-5	CASSLAGGQETQYF	TGTGCCAGCAGCTTAGCGGGGGGTCAAGAGACCCAGTACTTC
.	.	TRBV29-1	TRBJ1-2	CSAYGQNYGYTF	TGCAGCGCCTATGGACAGAACTATGGCTACACCTTC
TRBD1	.	TRBV2	TRBJ1-3	CASSRTGGGNTIYF	TGTGCCAGCAGCCGGACAGGGGGTGGAAACACCATATATTTT
.	.	TRBV7-2	TRBJ2-6	CASSLGPASGANVLTF	TGTGCCAGCAGCCTCGGACCGGCATCTGGGGCCAACGTCCTGACTTTC
.	few	TRBV4-1	TRBJ2-1	CASSQGGAVYNEQFF	TGCGCCAGCAGCCAAGGGGGGGCTGTCTACAATGAGCAGTTCTTC
.	few	TRBV15	TRBJ1-4	CATSRGMGKLFF	TGTGCCACCAGCAGAGGAATGGGAAAACTGTTTTTT
.	.	TRBV18	TRBJ1-5	CASSPTAFNQPQHF	TGTGCCAGCTCACCGACGGCCTTCAATCAGCCCCAGCATTTT
.	.	TRBV7-3	TRBJ2-3	CASSLMQADTQYF	TGTGCCAGCAGCTTAATGCAGGCAGATACGCAGTATTTT
.	.	TRBV29-1	TRBJ1-6	CSVRYGNSPLHF	TGCAGCGTCCGATACGGGAATTCACCCCTCCACTTT
.	few	TRBV2	TRBJ1-1	CASSLQHTEAFF	TGTGCCAGCAGTTTACAGCACACTGAAGCTTTCTTT
.	.	TRBV20-1	TRBJ2-3	CSAPRGDTQYF	TGCAGTGCCCCGAGGGGAGATACGCAGTATTTT
.	.	TRBV30	TRBJ2-1	CAWSPLRYEQFF	TGTGCCTGGAGTCCCCTCCGATATGAGCAGTTCTTC
.	few	TRBV4-3	TRBJ2-5	CASSLRPGETQYF	TGCGCCAGCAGCCTCCGGCCGGGGGAGACCCAGTACTTC
.	few	TRBV4-3	TRBJ2-5	CASSQDGGSETQYF	TGCGCCAGCAGCCAAGATGGCGGTTCGGAGACCCAGTACTTC
.	once	TRBV7-3	TRBJ1-1	CASSLTAGLTEAFF	TGTGCCAGCAGCTTAACGGCAGGGCTGACTGAAGCTTTCTTT
TRBD1	.	TRBV29-1	TRBJ1-3	CSVASQGTDSGNTIYF	TGCAGCGTTGCCTCACAGGGGACGGACTCTGGAAACACCATATATTTT
.	few	TRBV29-1	TRBJ2-5	CSVRVLSETQYF	TGCAGCGTCCGGGTGCTGTCAGAGACCCAGTACTTC
.	few	TRBV5-1	TRBJ1-3	CASSLGDTSSGNTIYF	TGCGCCAGCAGCTTGGGGGACACGAGCTCTGGAAACACCATATATTTT
.	.	TRBV29-1	TRBJ2-2	CVGANTGKLFF	TGCGTGGGGGCGAACACCGGGAAGCTGTTTTTT
.	.	TRBV30	TRBJ1-5	CAWSVQGVQPQHF	TGTGCCTGGAGTGTACAAGGTGTTCAGCCCCAGCATTTT
.	.	TRBV25-1	TRBJ1-1	CASSRGAGFAFF	TGTGCCAGCAGTCGAGGGGCGGGTTTTGCTTTCTTT
.	.	TRBV5-1	TRBJ2-4	CASSYSGIGTAKNIQYF	TGCGCCAGCAGCTACTCAGGAATCGGCACAGCCAAAAACATTCAGTACTTC
.	few	TRBV29-1	TRBJ2-7	CSVLNQINSYEQYF	TGCAGCGTTCTAAACCAAATAAACTCCTACGAGCAGTACTTC
.	.	TRBV27	TRBJ2-7	CASSGSGIYEQYF	TGTGCCAGCAGTGGGAGCGGCATCTACGAGCAGTACTTC
.	once	TRBV7-9	TRBJ2-3	CASSSNNLGTDTQYF	TGTGCCAGCAGCTCCAACAATTTAGGCACAGATACGCAGTATTTT
.	.	TRBV30	TRBJ1-1	CAGRGYGLEAFF	TGTGCCGGGCGGGGTTACGGTCTCGAAGCTTTCTTT
TRBD1	.	TRBV29-1	TRBJ2-5	CSVGQGRETQYF	TGCAGCGTGGGACAGGGGCGAGAGACCCAGTACTTC
.	.	TRBV7-3	TRBJ1-1	CASSRQEWIGEAFF	TGTGCCAGCAGTAGACAGGAGTGGATAGGTGAAGCTTTCTTT
.	.	TRBV11-2	TRBJ1-1	CASSYQGVEAFF	TGTGCCAGCAGCTACCAAGGGGTTGAAGCTTTCTTT
TRBD1	.	TRBV4-2	TRBJ1-2	CASSQETGGHYGYTF	TGTGCCAGCAGCCAAGAGACAGGGGGCCACTATGGCTACACCTTC
.	few	TRBV5-1	TRBJ1-2	CASSQGQGGGYTF	TGCGCCAGCAGCCAGGGGCAGGGAGGAGGCTACACCTTC
TRBD1	few	TRBV29-1	TRBJ2-7	CSVEVQGAGYEQYF	TGCAGCGTTGAGGTACAGGGGGCCGGATACGAGCAGTACTTC
.	few	TRBV11-2	TRBJ2-7	CASSLDRQGEQYF	TGTGCCAGCAGCTTAGATCGTCAGGGCGAGCAGTACTTC
.	.	TRBV30	TRBJ2-7	CAWSVLGLNYEQYF	TGTGCCTGGAGTGTACTTGGGCTGAACTACGAGCAGTACTTC
.	.	TRBV29-1	TRBJ1-2	CSVEGQNYGYTF	TGCAGCGTTGAAGGACAGAACTATGGCTACACCTTC
.	.	TRBV30	TRBJ2-1	CAWSATGDNEQFF	TGTGCCTGGAGTGCCACCGGGGACAATGAGCAGTTCTTC
.	once	TRBV5-1	TRBJ1-4	CASSIGTLATNEKLFF	TGCGCCAGCAGCATAGGGACTCTCGCAACTAATGAAAAACTGTTTTTT
.	.	TRBV5-1	TRBJ2-1	CASSRTNNEQFF	TGCGCCAGCAGCCGAACTAACAATGAGCAGTTCTTC
TRBD1	.	TRBV6-5	TRBJ2-5	CASSYQDRGFGGTQYF	TGTGCCAGCAGTTACCAGGACAGGGGTTTCGGGGGGACCCAGTACTTC
TRBD2	.	TRBV7-3	TRBJ2-3	CASSLWGTSGPDTQYF	TGTGCCAGCAGCCTCTGGGGGACTAGCGGGCCAGATACGCAGTATTTT
.	.	TRBV29-1	TRBJ2-1	CSVEGYDEQFF	TGCAGCGTTGAAGGGTATGATGAGCAGTTCTTC
.	.	TRBV5-1	TRBJ2-7	CASSLGDYEQYF	TGCGCCAGCAGCTTGGGGGACTACGAGCAGTACTTC
.	.	TRBV4-1	TRBJ1-2	CASSQEVYNYGYTF	TGCGCCAGCAGCCAAGAGGTTTATAACTATGGCTACACCTTC
TRBD2	few	TRBV6-6	TRBJ2-1	CASSYGRGADEQFF	TGTGCCAGCAGTTACGGGCGGGGGGCCGATGAGCAGTTCTTC
.	.	TRBV4-3	TRBJ1-1	CASSSTDFAEAFF	TGCGCCAGCAGCTCGACGGATTTCGCTGAAGCTTTCTTT
.	few	TRBV2	TRBJ2-7	CASSEGYEQYF	TGTGCCAGCAGTGAGGGCTACGAGCAGTACTTC
.	few	TRBV7-2	TRBJ1-3	CASSLLRGPGNTIYF	TGTGCCAGCAGCCTCCTAAGGGGACCTGGAAACACCATATATTTT